This TCR beta chain was identified during a study of blood T cell repertoires in COVID-19. At the level of the study: Material from acute and convalescent COVID-19 was sourced from the United States, Italy and Spain. The analysed material was cDNA or gDNA that came from T cells, B-cell-depleted T cells, or PBMCs.

The CDR3 is 13 residues long. The ends were cut back, 8 bases at V and 6 bases at J, with 14 bases in the middle. From germline, CDR1 is MGHDK and CDR2 SYGVNS. Original processing methods: Scientists estimated how many nucleated cells there were by amplifying reference gene primers. Only in-frame clones appear in the TCRdb table, and some are missing; sequencing was by immunoSEQ multiplex PCR. The DNA gave D and trimming, while V, J and clone size come from that table. The table lists about 100,000 clones, around four fifths of them singletons. V usage is TRBV25-1 and J usage is TRBJ2-1, with a weak D call TRBD1 (5 bases). The clonotype comes from a man in his 70s with active or convalescent COVID-19. The sample consisted of peripheral blood. DNA of the CDR3: TGTGCCAGCGGGATGGGGCGGTCCAATGAGCAGTTCTTC. Protein product: CASGMGRSNEQFF.